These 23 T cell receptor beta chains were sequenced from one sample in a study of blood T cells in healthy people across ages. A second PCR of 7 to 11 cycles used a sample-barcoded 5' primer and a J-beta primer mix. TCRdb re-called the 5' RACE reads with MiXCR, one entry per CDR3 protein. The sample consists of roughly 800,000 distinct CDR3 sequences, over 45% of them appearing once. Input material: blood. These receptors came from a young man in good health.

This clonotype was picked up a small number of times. CDR3 nucleotide sequence: TGCAGTGCACGCCGGGGGCCTTTTAGCGATGAGCAGTTCTTC. Residues: CSARRGPFSDEQFF. This chain uses TRBV20-1 with TRBJ2-1, with D perhaps matching TRBD1 or TRBD2 (6 bases each). The germline V gene has CDR1 DFQATT and CDR2 SNEGSKA (reference sequence). The CDR3 is 14 residues long. V was clipped by 6 bases and J by 8 bases, with 20 bases between them.

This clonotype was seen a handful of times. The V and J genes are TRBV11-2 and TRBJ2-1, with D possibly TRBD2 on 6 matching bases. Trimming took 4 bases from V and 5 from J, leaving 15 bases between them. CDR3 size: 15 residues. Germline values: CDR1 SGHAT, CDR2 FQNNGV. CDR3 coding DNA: TGTGCCAGCAGCTCCCGACTAGTGGGCCACAATGAGCAGTTCTTC. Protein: CASSSRLVGHNEQFF.

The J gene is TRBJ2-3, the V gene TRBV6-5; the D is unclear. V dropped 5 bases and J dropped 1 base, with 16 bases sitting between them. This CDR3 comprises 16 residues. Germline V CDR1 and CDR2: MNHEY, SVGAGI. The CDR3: CASSPLARVGTDTQYF. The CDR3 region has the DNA TGTGCCAGCAGTCCTTTAGCTCGGGTTGGCACAGATACGCAGTATTTT.

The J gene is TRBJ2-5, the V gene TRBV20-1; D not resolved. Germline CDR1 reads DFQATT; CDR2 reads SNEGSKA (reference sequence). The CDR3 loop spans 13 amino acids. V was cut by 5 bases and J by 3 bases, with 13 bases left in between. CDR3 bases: TGCAGTGCTCAAGAAGGTGGGAAAGAGACCCAGTACTTC. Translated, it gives CSAQEGGKETQYF.

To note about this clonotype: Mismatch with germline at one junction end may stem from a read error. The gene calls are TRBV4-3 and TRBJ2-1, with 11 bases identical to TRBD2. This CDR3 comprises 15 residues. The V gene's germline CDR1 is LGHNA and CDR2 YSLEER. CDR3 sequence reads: CASSQGLAGRDEKFF. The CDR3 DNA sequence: TGCGCCAGCAGCCAAGGACTAGCGGGAAGGGATGAGAAGTTCTTC.

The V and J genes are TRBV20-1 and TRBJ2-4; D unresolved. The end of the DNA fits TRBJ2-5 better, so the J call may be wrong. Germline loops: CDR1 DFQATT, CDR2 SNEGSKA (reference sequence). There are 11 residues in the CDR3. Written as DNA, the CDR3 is TGCAGTGCTACCCTGTCTGGGACCCAGTACTTC. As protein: CSATLSGTQYF.

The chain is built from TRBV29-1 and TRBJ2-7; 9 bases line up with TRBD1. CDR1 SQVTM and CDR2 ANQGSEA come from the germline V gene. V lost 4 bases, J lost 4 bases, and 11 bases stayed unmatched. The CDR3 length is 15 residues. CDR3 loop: CSVGRWDRDPYEQYF. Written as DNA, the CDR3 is TGCAGCGTTGGAAGATGGGACAGGGACCCTTACGAGCAGTACTTC.

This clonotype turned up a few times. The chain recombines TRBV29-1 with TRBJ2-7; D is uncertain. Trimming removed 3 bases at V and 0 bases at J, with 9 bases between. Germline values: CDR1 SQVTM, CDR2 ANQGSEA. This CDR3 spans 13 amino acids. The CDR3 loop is CSVDSSHSYEQYF. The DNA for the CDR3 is TGCAGCGTTGATTCCTCCCACTCCTACGAGCAGTACTTC.

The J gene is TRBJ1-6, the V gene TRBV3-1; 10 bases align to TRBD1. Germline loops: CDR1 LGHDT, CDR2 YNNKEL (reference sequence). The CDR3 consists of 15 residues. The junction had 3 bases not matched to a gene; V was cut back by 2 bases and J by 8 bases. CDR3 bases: TGTGCCAGCAGCCAACCCGGGACAGGGGATTCACCCCTCCACTTT. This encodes CASSQPGTGDSPLHF.

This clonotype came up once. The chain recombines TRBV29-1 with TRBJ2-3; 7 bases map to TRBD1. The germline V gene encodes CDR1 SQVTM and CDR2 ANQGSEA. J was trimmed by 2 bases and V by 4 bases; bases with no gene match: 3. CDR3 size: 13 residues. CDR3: CSVARGPTDTQYF. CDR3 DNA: TGCAGCGTTGCAAGGGGGCCCACAGATACGCAGTATTTT.

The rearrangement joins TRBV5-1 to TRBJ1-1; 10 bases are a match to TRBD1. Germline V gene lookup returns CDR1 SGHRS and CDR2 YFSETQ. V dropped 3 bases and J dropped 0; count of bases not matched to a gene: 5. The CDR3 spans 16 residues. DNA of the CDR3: TGCGCCAGCAGCTCCCGGGACAGGGGCCTGAACACTGAAGCTTTCTTT. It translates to CASSSRDRGLNTEAFF.

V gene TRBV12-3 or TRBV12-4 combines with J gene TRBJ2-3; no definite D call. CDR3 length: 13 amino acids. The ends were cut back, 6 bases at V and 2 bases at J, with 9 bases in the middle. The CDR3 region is CASSLILTDTQYF. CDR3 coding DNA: TGTGCCAGCAGCCTAATTCTCACAGATACGCAGTATTTT.

CDR3 sequence (DNA): TGTGCCAGCAGTGAAGGGGGTCGGGCGGGGAATGGCTACACCTTC. Its translation: CASSEGGRAGNGYTF. The chain combines TRBV2 with TRBJ1-2; D gene uncertain. From germline, CDR1 is SNHLY and CDR2 FYNNEI. The V end was cut by 1 base, the J end by 6 bases, with 15 bases between. CDR3 size: 15 residues.

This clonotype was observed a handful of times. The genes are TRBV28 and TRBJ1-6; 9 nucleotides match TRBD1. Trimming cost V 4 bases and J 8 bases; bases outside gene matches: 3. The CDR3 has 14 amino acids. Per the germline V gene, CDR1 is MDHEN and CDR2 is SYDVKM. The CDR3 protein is CASSSGQGDSPLHF. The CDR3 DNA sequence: TGTGCCAGCAGTTCGGGACAGGGAGATTCACCCCTCCACTTT.

CDR3 DNA: TGTGCCAGCAGCCGAGGAGTTAACTATGGCTACACCTTC. Its protein product is CASSRGVNYGYTF. V usage is TRBV14 and J usage is TRBJ1-2; D is unresolved. Germline CDR1 and CDR2: SGHDN and FVKESK. V was shortened by 4 bases and J by 1 base, with 7 bases between the two germline ends. The CDR3 runs to 13 residues.

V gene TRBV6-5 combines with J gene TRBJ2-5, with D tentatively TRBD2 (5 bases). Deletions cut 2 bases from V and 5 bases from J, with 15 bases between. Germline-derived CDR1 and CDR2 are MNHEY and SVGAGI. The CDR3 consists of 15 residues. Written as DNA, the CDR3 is TGTGCCAGCAGTTACAATTCGGGGATGTCCGAGACCCAGTACTTC. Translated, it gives CASSYNSGMSETQYF.

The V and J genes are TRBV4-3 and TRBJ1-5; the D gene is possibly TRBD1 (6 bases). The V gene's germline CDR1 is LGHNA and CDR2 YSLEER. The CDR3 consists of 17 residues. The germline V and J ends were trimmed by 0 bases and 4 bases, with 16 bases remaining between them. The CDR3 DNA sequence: TGCGCCAGCAGCCAAGACGTAAACAGGGCGGGAAATCAGCCCCAGCATTTT. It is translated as CASSQDVNRAGNQPQHF.

CDR3 sequence reads: CASSKQTLVGETQYF. The CDR3 coding sequence is TGTGCCAGCAGTAAACAGACTCTTGTGGGTGAGACCCAGTACTTC. The chain employs TRBV27 and TRBJ2-7, with no clear D. The J call may be mistaken, given a closer DNA end match to TRBJ2-5. The CDR3 spans 15 residues. Germline CDR1 MNHEY, CDR2 SMNVEV (reference sequence).

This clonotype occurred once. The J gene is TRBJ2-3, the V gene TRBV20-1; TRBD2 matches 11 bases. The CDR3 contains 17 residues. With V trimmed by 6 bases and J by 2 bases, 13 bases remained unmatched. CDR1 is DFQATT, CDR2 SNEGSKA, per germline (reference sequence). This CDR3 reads CSAFLAGGGGPTDTQYF. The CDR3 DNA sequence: TGCAGTGCCTTCTTAGCGGGAGGGGGGGGACCCACAGATACGCAGTATTTT.

The CDR3 sequence: CSTAGLAPYNEQFF. DNA of the CDR3: TGCAGTACCGCGGGACTAGCGCCCTACAATGAGCAGTTCTTC. J is TRBJ2-1 and V is TRBV20-1, with 10 bases matching TRBD2. Germline V gene lookup returns CDR1 DFQATT and CDR2 SNEGSKA (reference sequence). The CDR3 covers 14 residues. V dropped 8 bases and J dropped 2; count of bases not matched to a gene: 6.

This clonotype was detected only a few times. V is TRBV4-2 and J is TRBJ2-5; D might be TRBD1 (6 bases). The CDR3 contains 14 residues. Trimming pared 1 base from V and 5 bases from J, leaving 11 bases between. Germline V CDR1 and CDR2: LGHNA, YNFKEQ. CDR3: CASSQVGGMETQYF. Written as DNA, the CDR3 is TGTGCCAGCAGCCAAGTAGGGGGAATGGAGACCCAGTACTTC.

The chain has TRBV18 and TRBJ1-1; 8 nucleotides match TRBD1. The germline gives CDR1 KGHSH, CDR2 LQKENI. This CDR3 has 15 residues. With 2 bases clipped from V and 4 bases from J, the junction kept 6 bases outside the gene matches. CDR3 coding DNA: TGTGCCAGCTCACCAGCCGGGACAGGAGGCACTGAAGCTTTCTTT. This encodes CASSPAGTGGTEAFF.

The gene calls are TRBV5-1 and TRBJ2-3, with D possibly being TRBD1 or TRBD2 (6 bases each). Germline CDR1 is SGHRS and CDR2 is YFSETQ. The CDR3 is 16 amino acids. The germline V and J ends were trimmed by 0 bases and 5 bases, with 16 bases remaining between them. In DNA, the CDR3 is TGCGCCAGCAGCTTGGAGATTCCGGGGGCGGGAGATACGCAGTATTTT. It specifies CASSLEIPGAGDTQYF.